Listed below are T cell receptor beta chains from one sample, sequenced in a study of T cells in Graves' hyperthyroidism and ophthalmopathy. MiXCR, applied by TCRdb to the multiplex PCR reads, yields one record per CDR3 protein. This sample has 95,000 to 110,000 distinct CDR3 sequences, with roughly 15% found just once. The sample was blood. The receptors were sampled from a woman between 50 and 59 years old with Graves' hyperthyroidism. CDR3s include the opening cysteine and the closing phenylalanine or tryptophan. D genes are given only for firm matches. Expanded clones are given a class, and other clones once, few, many or no size at all.

J gene	CDR3 length	clone size	V gene	D gene	CDR3 DNA	CDR3 protein
TRBJ2-4	16	many	TRBV11-2	TRBD2	TGTGCCAGCACCACGGAAGCAAGCGGGAGGGCAAACATTCAGTACTTC	CASTTEASGRANIQYF
TRBJ2-3	15	many	TRBV28	TRBD2	TGTGCCAGCAGTTTACCTAGCGGGAATACAGATACGCAGTATTTT	CASSLPSGNTDTQYF
TRBJ1-1	13	many	TRBV24-1	NA	TGTGCCACCAGTGATTGGATGAACACTGAAGCTTTCTTT	CATSDWMNTEAFF
TRBJ2-7	15	NA	TRBV10-3	NA	TGTGCCATCAGCGACCCATTACAGGGAACCTACGAGCAGTACTTC	CAISDPLQGTYEQYF
TRBJ2-3	16	NA	TRBV11-1	TRBD2	TGTGCCAGCAGCTTAGGAAGCGGGAGCAGTACAGATACGCAGTATTTT	CASSLGSGSSTDTQYF
TRBJ2-2	16	NA	TRBV12-3/TRBV12-4	TRBD1	TGTGCCAGCAGTTATGGACAGGGGTCCGACACCGGGGAGCTGTTTTTT	CASSYGQGSDTGELFF
TRBJ2-3	16	NA	TRBV30	TRBD2	TGTGCCTGGAGTCCGGGACTAGCGGCCTGGGGAGATACGCAGTATTTT	CAWSPGLAAWGDTQYF
TRBJ2-3	17	many	TRBV20-1	TRBD1	TGCAGTGCTAGAGGTTTCCGACAGGGGCCCAGTGCAGATACGCAGTATTTT	CSARGFRQGPSADTQYF
TRBJ2-7	21	NA	TRBV6-5	NA	TGTGCCAGCAGTTATCGACAGGGGCCGTTGGTAGCGGGACTGACCTCCTACGAGCAGTACTTC	CASSYRQGPLVAGLTSYEQYF
TRBJ1-1	17	NA	TRBV10-3	TRBD1	TGTGCCATCAGTGACGTGGGACAGGGGATTGTGAACACTGAAGCTTTCTTT	CAISDVGQGIVNTEAFF
TRBJ1-4	12	NA	TRBV7-8	NA	TGTGCCAGCAGCATACCCTATGAAAAACTGTTTTTT	CASSIPYEKLFF
TRBJ2-7	18	many	TRBV20-1	TRBD2	TGCAGTGCTAGAGAAAGTACTAGCGGGAGGGCCCTGACCTACGAGCAGTACTTC	CSARESTSGRALTYEQYF
TRBJ2-5	15	many	TRBV12-3/TRBV12-4	NA	TGTGCCAGCAGCCAGTGGGGGGCTAGCAGAGAGACCCAGTACTTC	CASSQWGASRETQYF
TRBJ2-4	14	once	TRBV28	NA	TGTGCCAGCAGCCGCCAGGTAGCCAAAAACATTCAGTACTTC	CASSRQVAKNIQYF
TRBJ2-1	13	many	TRBV12-3/TRBV12-4	NA	TGTGCCAGCAGCATTACCGTGACCAATGAGCAGTTCTTC	CASSITVTNEQFF
TRBJ2-3	14	few	TRBV20-1	NA	TGCAGTGCTACCGGGCCCACTAGCACAGATACGCAGTATTTT	CSATGPTSTDTQYF
TRBJ2-1	16	many	TRBV2	TRBD2	TGTGCCAGCAGTCGGTATACCGGGACTAGCGGGATGGGGCAGTTCTTC	CASSRYTGTSGMGQFF
TRBJ2-7	14	many	TRBV28	NA	TGTGCCAGCAGTTTCCCCGCAGGTTTCTACGAGCAGTACTTC	CASSFPAGFYEQYF
TRBJ1-3	15	many	TRBV4-2	NA	TGTGCCAGCAGCCAAGACTTCTCCTCTGGAAACACCATATATTTT	CASSQDFSSGNTIYF
TRBJ2-5	12	many	TRBV18	NA	TGTGCCAGCTCACCACAGAGGGAGACCCAGTACTTC	CASSPQRETQYF
TRBJ2-1	17	NA	TRBV11-2	NA	TGTGCCAGCAGCTTAGATCGACCTGGTCTTTGGACACGGGAGCAGTTCTTC	CASSLDRPGLWTREQFF
TRBJ2-7	15	NA	TRBV12-3/TRBV12-4	NA	TGTGCCAGCAGTTTAAGGGGGGTGGGGGACGGCGAGCAGTACTTC	CASSLRGVGDGEQYF
TRBJ2-3	13	many	TRBV6-2/TRBV6-3	NA	TGTGCCACCCGCACGGTGGGCACAGATACGCAGTATTTT	CATRTVGTDTQYF
TRBJ1-2	13	many	TRBV11-2	NA	TGTGCCAGCAGCTTAGATATGAGGGATGGCTACACCTTC	CASSLDMRDGYTF
TRBJ1-2	16	many	TRBV6-5	NA	TGTGCCAGCAGTTACTCGACCGGGGCCCACCGCTATGGCTACACCTTC	CASSYSTGAHRYGYTF
TRBJ1-6	13	many	TRBV28	NA	TGTGCCAGCAGTACGGGACATTATTCACCCCTCCACTTT	CASSTGHYSPLHF
TRBJ2-7	14	many	TRBV28	NA	TGTGCCAGCAGTTTAGGGTCCCTATCCTCCGAGCAGTACTTC	CASSLGSLSSEQYF
TRBJ2-2	16	many	TRBV7-2	NA	TGTGCCAGCAGCTTATTGCGGGGGCGCTGGACCGGGGAGCTGTTTTTT	CASSLLRGRWTGELFF